This TCR beta chain was identified in a study of T-cell reconstitution after alpha-beta-depleted transplantation in children. Preparation of the TCRbeta library was carried out with unique molecular identifiers. TCRdb ran MiXCR on the PCR reads and lists one entry per CDR3 protein. The repertoire consists of hundreds of thousands of distinct CDR3 sequences, with roughly 10% occurring once and the leading ten covering 6.2%. The germline V and J ends were trimmed by 0 bases and 6 bases, with 15 bases remaining between them. The CDR3 runs to 15 residues. Germline V CDR1 and CDR2: DFQATT, SNEGSKA (reference sequence). This clonotype was counted only a few times.

The sequencing here drew on PBMCs from the stem cell graft donor, taken from the stem cell graft. This sequence was found in a human donor who donated a stem cell graft to a child with acute lymphoblastic leukemia. This chain links TRBV20-1 with TRBJ1-5, with D possibly TRBD1 on 5 matching bases. DNA of the CDR3: TGCAGTGCTAGAGATGGGGGGGTGGGCGGTCAGCCCCAGCATTTT. Translating it yields CSARDGGVGGQPQHF.